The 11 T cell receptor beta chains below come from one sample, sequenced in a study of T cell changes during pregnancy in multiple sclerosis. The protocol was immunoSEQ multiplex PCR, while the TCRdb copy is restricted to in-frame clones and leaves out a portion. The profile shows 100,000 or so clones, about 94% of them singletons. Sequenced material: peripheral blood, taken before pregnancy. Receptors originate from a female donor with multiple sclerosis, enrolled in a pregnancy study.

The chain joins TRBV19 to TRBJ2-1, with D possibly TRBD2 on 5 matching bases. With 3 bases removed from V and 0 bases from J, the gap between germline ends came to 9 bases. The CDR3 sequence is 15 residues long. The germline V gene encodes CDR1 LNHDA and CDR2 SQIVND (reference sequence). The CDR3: CASSIGSRSYNEQFF. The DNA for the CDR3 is TGTGCCAGTAGTATTGGGAGCCGCTCCTACAATGAGCAGTTCTTC.

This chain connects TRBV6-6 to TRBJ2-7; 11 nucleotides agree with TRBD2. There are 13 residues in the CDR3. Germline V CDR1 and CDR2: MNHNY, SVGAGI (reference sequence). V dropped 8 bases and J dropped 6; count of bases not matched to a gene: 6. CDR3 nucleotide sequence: TGTGCCAGCGGTATAGCGGGAGGGATCGAGCAGTACTTC. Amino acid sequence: CASGIAGGIEQYF.

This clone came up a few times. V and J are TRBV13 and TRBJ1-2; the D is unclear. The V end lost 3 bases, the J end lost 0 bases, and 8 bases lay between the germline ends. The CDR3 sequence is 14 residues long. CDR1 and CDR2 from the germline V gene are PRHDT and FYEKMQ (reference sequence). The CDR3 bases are TGTGCCAGCAGCTTCAGCCTAGCTAACTATGGCTACACCTTC. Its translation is CASSFSLANYGYTF.

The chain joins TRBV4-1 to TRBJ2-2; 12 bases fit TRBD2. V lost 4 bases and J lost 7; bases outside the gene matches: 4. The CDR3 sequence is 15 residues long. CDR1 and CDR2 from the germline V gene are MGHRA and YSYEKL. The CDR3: CASSPRLAGVGELFF. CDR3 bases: TGCGCCAGCAGCCCCCGACTAGCGGGAGTCGGGGAGCTGTTTTTT.

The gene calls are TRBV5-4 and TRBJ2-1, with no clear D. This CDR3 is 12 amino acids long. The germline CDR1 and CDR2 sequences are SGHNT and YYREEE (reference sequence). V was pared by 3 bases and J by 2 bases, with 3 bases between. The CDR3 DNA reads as TGTGCCAGCAGCTATACCTACAATGAGCAGTTCTTC. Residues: CASSYTYNEQFF.

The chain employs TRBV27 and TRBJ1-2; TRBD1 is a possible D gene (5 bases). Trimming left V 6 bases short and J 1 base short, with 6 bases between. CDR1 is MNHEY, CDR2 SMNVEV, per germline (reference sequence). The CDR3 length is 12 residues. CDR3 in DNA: TGTGCCAGCAGGGGGGGTAACTATGGCTACACCTTC. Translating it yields CASRGGNYGYTF.

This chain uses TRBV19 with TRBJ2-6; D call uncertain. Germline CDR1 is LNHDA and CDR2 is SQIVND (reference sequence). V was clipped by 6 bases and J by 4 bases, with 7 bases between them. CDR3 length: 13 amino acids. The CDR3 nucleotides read TGTGCCAGTAGAATACTAGGGGCCAACGTCCTGACTTTC. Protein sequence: CASRILGANVLTF. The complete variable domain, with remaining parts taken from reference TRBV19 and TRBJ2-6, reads DGGITQSPKYLFRKEGQNVTLSCEQNLNHDAMYWYRQDPGQGLRLIYYSQIVNDFQKGDIAEGYSVSREKKESFPLTVTSAQKNPTAFYLCASRILGANVLTFGAGSRLTVL.

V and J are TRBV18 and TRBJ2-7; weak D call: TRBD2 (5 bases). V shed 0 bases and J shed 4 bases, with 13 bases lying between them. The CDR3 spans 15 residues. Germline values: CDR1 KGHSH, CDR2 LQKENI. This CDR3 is CASSPPSSGKYEQYF. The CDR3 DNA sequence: TGTGCCAGCTCACCACCTTCCAGCGGAAAGTACGAGCAGTACTTC.

The CDR3 coding sequence is TGTGCCAGCAGCTTATTCGTTGAGACCGGGGAGCTGTTTTTT. The encoded protein is CASSLFVETGELFF. The V gene is TRBV7-7, the J gene TRBJ2-2; D unresolved. Trimming removed 2 bases from V and 5 bases from J, with 9 bases in between. The length of the CDR3 is 14 residues. Per the germline V gene, CDR1 is SSHAT and CDR2 is FNYEAQ (reference sequence).

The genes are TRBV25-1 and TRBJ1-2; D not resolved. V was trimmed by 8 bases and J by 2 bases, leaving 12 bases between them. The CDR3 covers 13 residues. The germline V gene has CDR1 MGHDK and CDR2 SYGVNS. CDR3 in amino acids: CASSPTRNYGYTF. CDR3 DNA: TGTGCCAGCTCCCCCACGCGCAACTATGGCTACACCTTC.

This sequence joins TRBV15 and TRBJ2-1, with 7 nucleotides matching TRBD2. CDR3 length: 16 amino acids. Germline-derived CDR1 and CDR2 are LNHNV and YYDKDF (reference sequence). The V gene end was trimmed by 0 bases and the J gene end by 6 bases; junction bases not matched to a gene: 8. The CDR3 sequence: CATSRDAGEAINEQFF. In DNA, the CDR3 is TGTGCCACCAGCAGAGATGCGGGAGAGGCCATCAATGAGCAGTTCTTC.